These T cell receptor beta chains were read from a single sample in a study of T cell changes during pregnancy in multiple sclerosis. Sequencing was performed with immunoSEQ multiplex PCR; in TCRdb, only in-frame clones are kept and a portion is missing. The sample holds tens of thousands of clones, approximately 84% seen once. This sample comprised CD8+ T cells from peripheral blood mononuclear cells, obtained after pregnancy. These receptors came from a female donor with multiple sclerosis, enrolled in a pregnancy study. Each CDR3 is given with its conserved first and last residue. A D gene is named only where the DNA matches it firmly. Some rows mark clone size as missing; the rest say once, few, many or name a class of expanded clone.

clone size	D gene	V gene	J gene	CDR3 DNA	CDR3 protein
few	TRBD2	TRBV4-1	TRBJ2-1	TGCGCCAGCAGCCAAGGGTCTAGCGGGAGGATTGAGCAGTTCTTC	CASSQGSSGRIEQFF
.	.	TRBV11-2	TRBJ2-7	TGTGCCAGCAGCTTAGTATCCTACGAGCAGTACTTC	CASSLVSYEQYF
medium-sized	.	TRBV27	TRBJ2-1	TGTGCCAGCAGGCAGGGTACTTTTTCCTACAATGAGCAGTTCTTC	CASRQGTFSYNEQFF
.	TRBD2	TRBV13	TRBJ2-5	TGTGCCAGCAGCTTGGGACTAGAACAAGAGACCCAGTACTTC	CASSLGLEQETQYF
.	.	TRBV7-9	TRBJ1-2	TGTGCCAGCAGCTCCTTAGAGGGAGATCACAACTATGGCTACACCTTC	CASSSLEGDHNYGYTF
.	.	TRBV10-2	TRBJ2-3	TGCGCCAGCAAATCATCAGGGGCAGATACGCAGTATTTT	CASKSSGADTQYF
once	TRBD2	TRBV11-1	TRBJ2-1	TGTGCCAGCAGCTTAGGTGGGACTAGCGGGTTAGATGAGCAGTTCTTC	CASSLGGTSGLDEQFF
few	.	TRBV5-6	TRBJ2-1	TGTGCCAGCAGCCCGGGACTGTCGGATTACAATGAGCAGTTCTTC	CASSPGLSDYNEQFF
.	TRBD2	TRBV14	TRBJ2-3	TGTGCCAGCAGCCAAGTTGCGGGAGTTACAGATACGCAGTATTTT	CASSQVAGVTDTQYF
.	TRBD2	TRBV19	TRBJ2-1	TGTGCCAGTAGTATTCTAGCGGGGGGCTCCTACAATGAGCAGTTCTTC	CASSILAGGSYNEQFF
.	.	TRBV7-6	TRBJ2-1	TGTGCCAGCAGCTTTGTGGGAGAATCGCATGAGCAGTTCTTC	CASSFVGESHEQFF
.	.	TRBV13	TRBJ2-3	TGTGCCAGCAGCCAGCGATCTAGCACAGATACGCAGTATTTT	CASSQRSSTDTQYF
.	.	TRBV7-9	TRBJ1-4	TGTGCCAGCAGCCCCTCGGACAGCTGGCCTAATGAAAAACTGTTTTTT	CASSPSDSWPNEKLFF